Shown below are 29 T cell receptor beta chains from a single sample sequenced in a study of blood T cell repertoires in COVID-19. Assay: immunoSEQ multiplex PCR; the TCRdb copy retains only in-frame clones and omits some. Here the sample spans 130,000 to 150,000 clones, roughly 85% being singletons. Sequenced material: peripheral blood. The receptors shown here come from a man in his fifties or sixties with acute or convalescent COVID-19.

This chain uses TRBV6-6 with TRBJ1-2, with TRBD1 as a possible D gene (5 bases). V lost 5 bases and J lost 8, with 15 bases in between. This CDR3 is 13 amino acids long. Germline assignment: CDR1 MNHNY and CDR2 SVGAGI (reference sequence). CDR3: CASSQDLKGGYTF. CDR3 nucleotides: TGTGCCAGCAGTCAGGACCTAAAGGGGGGCTACACCTTC.

The V gene is TRBV14, the J gene TRBJ2-5; D may be TRBD1 (5 bases). CDR3 length: 14 residues. The germline gives CDR1 SGHDN, CDR2 FVKESK. Trimming left V 4 bases short and J 5 bases short, with 14 bases between. The CDR3 DNA is TGTGCCAGCAGCCCCGTGGGGCGCTGGGAGACCCAGTACTTC. It yields the protein CASSPVGRWETQYF.

The V call is TRBV25-1, the J call TRBJ2-5; 8 bases fit TRBD1. Germline values: CDR1 MGHDK, CDR2 SYGVNS. There are 14 residues in the CDR3. The V gene end was trimmed by 3 bases and the J gene end by 5 bases; junction bases not matched to a gene: 5. CDR3 region: CASSESGGRETQYF. DNA of the CDR3: TGTGCCAGCAGTGAGTCAGGGGGCCGGGAGACCCAGTACTTC.

The chain has TRBV28 and TRBJ1-1; D is perhaps TRBD1 (6 bases). CDR1 is MDHEN and CDR2 is SYDVKM in the germline V gene. Trimming pared 6 bases from V and 1 base from J, leaving 18 bases between. CDR3 length: 16 residues. This chain's CDR3 is CASRTGTKLQNTEAFF. CDR3 coding DNA: TGTGCCAGCAGGACCGGGACAAAGCTCCAGAACACTGAAGCTTTCTTT. The complete variable domain, with remaining parts taken from reference TRBV28 and TRBJ1-1, reads DVKVTQSSRYLVKRTGEKVFLECVQDMDHENMFWYRQDPGLGLRLIYFSYDVKMKEKGDIPEGYSVSREKKERFSLILESASTNQTSMYLCASRTGTKLQNTEAFFGQGTRLTVV.

The V call is TRBV28, the J call TRBJ1-1, with unresolved D. Trimming took 6 bases from V and 4 from J, leaving 15 bases between them. The germline V gene encodes CDR1 MDHEN and CDR2 SYDVKM. This CDR3 has 14 amino acids. The CDR3: CASRLPGLGTEAFF. DNA for the CDR3: TGTGCCAGCAGACTCCCGGGATTAGGCACTGAAGCTTTCTTT.

The chain has TRBV27 and TRBJ2-1; D is undetermined. Trimming shortened V by 3 bases and J by 4 bases, and 7 bases separated the two germline ends. Germline lookup yields CDR1 MNHEY and CDR2 SMNVEV (reference sequence). The CDR3 totals 13 residues. CDR3 DNA sequence: TGTGCCAGCAGTTTGGTCCTATACAATGAGCAGTTCTTC. As protein: CASSLVLYNEQFF.

This clone has more than one count but fewer than ten. The genes are TRBV5-4 and TRBJ2-7, with D unclear. The CDR3 is made up of 15 amino acids. The V end was cut by 2 bases, the J end by 3 bases, with 15 bases between. Germline CDR1 is SGHNT and CDR2 is YYREEE (reference sequence). This chain's CDR3 is CASSFSPRSVYEQYF. CDR3 coding DNA: TGTGCCAGCAGCTTTTCCCCCAGGTCAGTCTACGAGCAGTACTTC. The full variable domain, completed using reference TRBV5-4 and TRBJ2-7, is ETGVTQSPTHLIKTRGQQVTLRCSSQSGHNTVSWYQQALGQGPQFIFQYYREEENGRGNFPPRFSGLQFPNYSSELNVNALELDDSALYLCASSFSPRSVYEQYFGPGTRLTVT.

This chain joins TRBV6-2 or TRBV6-3 and TRBJ2-3; D perhaps matches TRBD2 (6 bases). The germline CDR1 and CDR2 sequences are MNHEY and SVGEGT. With 6 bases removed from V and 3 bases from J, the gap between germline ends came to 19 bases. The CDR3 covers 16 residues. In nucleotides, the CDR3 is TGTGCCAGCAGCCCTTCGGTGGGGGGTCGGACAGATACGCAGTATTTT. This codes for CASSPSVGGRTDTQYF.

This clone was found once. The J gene is TRBJ2-1, the V gene TRBV7-9; a weak D match, TRBD1 (8 bases). The CDR3 totals 19 residues. CDR1 and CDR2 from the germline V gene are SEHNR and FQNEAQ (reference sequence). V was cut by 4 bases and J by 0 bases, with 22 bases left in between. The CDR3 region is CASSSPWASGQGSYNEQFF. The CDR3 DNA is TGTGCCAGCAGCTCCCCCTGGGCTAGCGGACAGGGCTCCTACAATGAGCAGTTCTTC.

This sequence joins TRBV18 and TRBJ1-6, with a possible D match to TRBD1 (5 bases). V lost 4 bases and J lost 7, with 17 bases in between. Germline V gene lookup returns CDR1 KGHSH and CDR2 LQKENI. This CDR3 contains 16 residues. The CDR3: CASSHPDTARNSPLHF. CDR3 DNA sequence: TGTGCCAGCTCACACCCGGACACGGCGCGCAATTCACCCCTCCACTTT.

The J gene is TRBJ1-2, the V gene TRBV9; 7 bases match TRBD1. CDR1 SGDLS and CDR2 YYNGEE come from the germline V gene. The CDR3 runs 14 residues. The V segment lost 3 bases and the J segment 4 bases; nucleotides outside the gene matches: 6. For the CDR3, the DNA is TGTGCCAGCAGCGAGGGGGCGGGTCCCTATGGCTACACCTTC. Protein: CASSEGAGPYGYTF.

This chain's CDR3 is CASRPSGAQPQHF. The CDR3 DNA is TGTGCCAGTAGGCCTTCAGGGGCTCAGCCCCAGCATTTT. The chain couples TRBV19 to TRBJ1-5; D perhaps matches TRBD1 (6 bases). Trimming left V 6 bases short and J 6 bases short, with 12 bases between. The CDR3 has 13 residues. The germline gives CDR1 LNHDA, CDR2 SQIVND (reference sequence).

V gene TRBV28 combines with J gene TRBJ2-3; tentative D call: TRBD2 (5 bases). V was cut by 6 bases and J by 7 bases, with 14 bases left in between. This CDR3 comprises 13 residues. CDR1 and CDR2 (germline): MDHEN, SYDVKM. The CDR3 coding sequence is TGTGCCAGCAGCAACAACTACGGGAATACGCAGTATTTT. Protein product: CASSNNYGNTQYF.

The J gene is TRBJ2-6, the V gene TRBV29-1; no clear D. The germline V gene has CDR1 SQVTM and CDR2 ANQGSEA. The ends were cut back, 6 bases at V and 2 bases at J, with 8 bases in the middle. The length of the CDR3 is 13 residues. CDR3 DNA sequence: TGCAGCGTACTGTACGCTGGGGCCAACGTCCTGACTTTC. It codes for CSVLYAGANVLTF. Looking up the rest from reference TRBV29-1 and TRBJ2-6 gives the full variable domain: SAVISQKPSRDICQRGTSLTIQCQVDSQVTMMFWYRQQPGQSLTLIATANQGSEATYESGFVIDKFPISRPNLTFSTLTVSNMSPEDSSIYLCSVLYAGANVLTFGAGSRLTVL.

The V gene is TRBV27, the J gene TRBJ2-6, with TRBD1 matching 9 bases. The J segment lost 0 bases and the V segment lost 4 bases, leaving 10 bases of the junction unmatched. Germline V CDR1 and CDR2: MNHEY, SMNVEV (reference sequence). This CDR3 is built from 19 residues. This chain's CDR3 is CASSSAAGTGISGANVLTF. The DNA for the CDR3 is TGTGCCAGCAGTTCAGCGGCCGGGACAGGGATCTCTGGGGCCAACGTCCTGACTTTC.

In its sample, this clone was seen once. The chain employs TRBV10-3 and TRBJ1-2; 7 bases are shared with TRBD1. CDR3 length: 15 amino acids. With 6 bases clipped from V and 0 bases from J, the junction kept 7 bases outside the gene matches. CDR1 and CDR2 (germline): ENHRY, SYGVKD. CDR3 sequence reads: CAISAGTETNYGYTF. As DNA, the CDR3 is TGTGCCATCAGCGCCGGGACAGAGACTAACTATGGCTACACCTTC.

The rearrangement uses TRBV5-4 and TRBJ2-7, with a possible D match to TRBD1 (5 bases). Germline V gives CDR1 SGHNT, CDR2 YYREEE (reference sequence). This CDR3 spans 14 amino acids. V was shortened by 0 bases and J by 2 bases, with 9 bases between the two germline ends. The CDR3 region is CASSLGGLTYEQYF. DNA of the CDR3: TGTGCCAGCAGCTTGGGGGGCCTAACCTACGAGCAGTACTTC.

The V and J genes are TRBV28 and TRBJ1-5, with a weak D call TRBD1 (6 bases). CDR1 and CDR2 (germline): MDHEN, SYDVKM. The CDR3 is made up of 15 amino acids. Between the trimmed V and J ends, which lost 8 bases and 4 bases, there was a span of 18 bases. The CDR3 nucleotides read TGTGCCAGCGCCCCGACAGGTCGAGGGAATCAGCCCCAGCATTTT. This sequence encodes CASAPTGRGNQPQHF. Looking up the rest from reference TRBV28 and TRBJ1-5 gives the full variable domain: DVKVTQSSRYLVKRTGEKVFLECVQDMDHENMFWYRQDPGLGLRLIYFSYDVKMKEKGDIPEGYSVSREKKERFSLILESASTNQTSMYLCASAPTGRGNQPQHFGDGTRLSIL.

The rearrangement links TRBV2 to TRBJ1-2, with 9 bases fitting TRBD1. Germline CDR1 SNHLY, CDR2 FYNNEI. The CDR3 spans 14 residues. Unmatched junction bases numbered 5, after V lost 3 bases and J lost 6 bases. The CDR3 coding sequence is TGTGCCAGCAGTGATCGGACAGGGGCAGATGGCTACACCTTC. Amino acid sequence: CASSDRTGADGYTF.

The chain combines TRBV28 with TRBJ1-4; TRBD1 matches at 8 bases. Trimming cost V 4 bases and J 5 bases; bases outside gene matches: 9. Germline CDR1 and CDR2: MDHEN and SYDVKM. CDR3 length equals 16 residues. CDR3 loop: CASSSLPGTGNEKLFF. The DNA of the CDR3 is TGTGCCAGCAGTTCTCTTCCCGGGACAGGAAATGAAAAACTGTTTTTT. The full variable domain, with the rest looked up from reference TRBV28 and TRBJ1-4, is DVKVTQSSRYLVKRTGEKVFLECVQDMDHENMFWYRQDPGLGLRLIYFSYDVKMKEKGDIPEGYSVSREKKERFSLILESASTNQTSMYLCASSSLPGTGNEKLFFGSGTQLSVL.

The chain is built from TRBV4-1 and TRBJ1-1; D is undetermined. The CDR3 spans 15 residues. Trimming cost V 1 base and J 0 bases, with 9 bases left between them. Per the germline V gene, CDR1 is MGHRA and CDR2 is YSYEKL. CDR3 DNA: TGCGCCAGCAGCCAAGCCCGAGCCATGAACACTGAAGCTTTCTTT. It specifies CASSQARAMNTEAFF.

The sample holds a few counts of this clone. V usage is TRBV3-1 (or the pseudogene TRBV3-2) and J usage is TRBJ1-5; the D is unclear. This CDR3 has 13 amino acids. V shed 0 bases and J shed 4 bases, with 4 bases lying between them. Germline CDR1 is LGHDT and CDR2 is YNNKEL (reference sequence). This chain's CDR3 is CASSQDSNQPQHF. CDR3 in DNA: TGTGCCAGCAGCCAAGACAGTAATCAGCCCCAGCATTTT.

The J gene is TRBJ2-7, the V gene TRBV18; TRBD2 agrees at 7 bases. Germline V gene sequence: CDR1 KGHSH, CDR2 LQKENI. The CDR3 contains 14 residues. V gave up 6 bases and J gave up 6 bases; unmatched junction bases: 11. CDR3 sequence (DNA): TGTGCCAGCTCCCCCTCGGCGGGGGTCTCCGAGCAGTACTTC. Protein product: CASSPSAGVSEQYF.

This clone came up once. The chain has TRBV24-1 and TRBJ2-3; D is perhaps TRBD2 (6 bases). The CDR3 spans 14 residues. The germline V gene encodes CDR1 KGHDR and CDR2 SFDVKD. Trimming left V 3 bases short and J 2 bases short, with 8 bases between. The CDR3 DNA reads as TGTGCCACCAGTGATGCGGGATTCACAGATACGCAGTATTTT. It translates to CATSDAGFTDTQYF.

The J gene is TRBJ2-5, the V gene TRBV2, with D uncertain. V was pared by 8 bases and J by 3 bases, with 19 bases between. Germline CDR1 reads SNHLY; CDR2 reads FYNNEI. This CDR3 region has 15 residues. The CDR3: CASPRVATTEETQYF. In DNA form, the CDR3 reads TGTGCCAGCCCCCGAGTTGCGACAACTGAAGAGACCCAGTACTTC.

The J gene is TRBJ1-1, the V gene TRBV28; D is unresolved. The CDR3 has 14 amino acids. Germline V lookup: CDR1 MDHEN, CDR2 SYDVKM. V was shortened by 2 bases and J by 1 base, with 8 bases between the two germline ends. The CDR3 DNA follows: TGTGCCAGCAGTTTACACAGACAGAACACTGAAGCTTTCTTT. Translation: CASSLHRQNTEAFF.

The chain joins TRBV19 to TRBJ1-1; TRBD1 matches at 7 bases. Losses at the gene ends were 5 bases for V and 0 bases for J; bases not matched to a gene: 6. This CDR3 is 15 amino acids long. Per the germline V gene, CDR1 is LNHDA and CDR2 is SQIVND (reference sequence). The CDR3 loop reads CASSPRQGLNTEAFF. Here the CDR3 DNA reads TGTGCCAGTAGTCCCCGACAGGGTCTGAACACTGAAGCTTTCTTT.

As regards this clone: Other DNA sequences within the sample encode an identical CDR3. V gene TRBV5-6 combines with J gene TRBJ2-7; D may be TRBD1 (5 bases). V lost 3 bases and J 4 bases, leaving 14 bases between the germline ends. The germline CDR1 and CDR2 sequences are SGHDT and YYEEEE. This CDR3 contains 14 residues. The CDR3 is CASSSGQGGYEQYF. The CDR3, as DNA: TGTGCCAGCAGCTCTGGGCAGGGTGGTTACGAGCAGTACTTC.

The rearrangement joins TRBV2 to TRBJ1-2; D not resolved. Trimming stripped 7 bases from V and 1 base from J, with 10 bases between. Germline values: CDR1 SNHLY, CDR2 FYNNEI. The CDR3 contains 13 residues. Written as DNA, the CDR3 is TGTGCCAGCACTAGAATAAATAACTATGGCTACACCTTC. This gives the protein CASTRINNYGYTF.